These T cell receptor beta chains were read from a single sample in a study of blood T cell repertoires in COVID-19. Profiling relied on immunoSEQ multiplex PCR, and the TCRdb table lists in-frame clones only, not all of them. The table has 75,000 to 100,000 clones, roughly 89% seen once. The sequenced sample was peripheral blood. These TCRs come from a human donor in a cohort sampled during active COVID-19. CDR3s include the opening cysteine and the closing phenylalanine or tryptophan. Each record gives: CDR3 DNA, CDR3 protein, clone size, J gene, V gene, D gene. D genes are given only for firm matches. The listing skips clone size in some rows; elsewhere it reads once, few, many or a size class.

CDR3 DNA: TGTGCCAGCAGCCCCCTCGCTAGACAGGTCTACTCTGGGGCCAACGTCCTGACTTTC
CDR3 protein: CASSPLARQVYSGANVLTF
clone size: -
J gene: TRBJ2-6
V gene: TRBV5-6
D gene: -

CDR3 DNA: TGTGCCAGCAGCTTGGGAGCGGCAGCAAATTCACCCCTCCACTTT
CDR3 protein: CASSLGAAANSPLHF
clone size: -
J gene: TRBJ1-6
V gene: TRBV5-4
D gene: -

CDR3 DNA: TGCGCCAGCAGCACCACTAGTAGCACAGATACGCAGTATTTT
CDR3 protein: CASSTTSSTDTQYF
clone size: -
J gene: TRBJ2-3
V gene: TRBV5-1
D gene: -

CDR3 DNA: TGCGCCAGCAGCTATTCTAGCGGCACAGATACGCAGTATTTT
CDR3 protein: CASSYSSGTDTQYF
clone size: -
J gene: TRBJ2-3
V gene: TRBV5-1
D gene: -

CDR3 DNA: TGTGCCAGCAGCTTAGGTGGGACAGGGGTACAAGAGACCCAGTACTTC
CDR3 protein: CASSLGGTGVQETQYF
clone size: -
J gene: TRBJ2-5
V gene: TRBV7-6
D gene: TRBD1

CDR3 DNA: TGTGCCAGCAGTTACTTACCCCTGGGGACAGTACTCTATGGCTACACCTTC
CDR3 protein: CASSYLPLGTVLYGYTF
clone size: -
J gene: TRBJ1-2
V gene: TRBV6-2/TRBV6-3
D gene: TRBD1

CDR3 DNA: TGTGCCAGCAGTTTCGGGGGTTTCTACGAGCAGTACTTC
CDR3 protein: CASSFGGFYEQYF
clone size: few
J gene: TRBJ2-7
V gene: TRBV7-9
D gene: -

CDR3 DNA: TGTGCCAGCACAACGACAGGGGGACAATCCATGAACACTGAAGCTTTCTTT
CDR3 protein: CASTTTGGQSMNTEAFF
clone size: -
J gene: TRBJ1-1
V gene: TRBV5-6
D gene: TRBD1

CDR3 DNA: TGTGCCAGCGGGACAGGGCCATATGGCTACACCTTC
CDR3 protein: CASGTGPYGYTF
clone size: -
J gene: TRBJ1-2
V gene: TRBV6-5
D gene: TRBD1

CDR3 DNA: TGTGCCAGCAGCCCCGGAAGCGGGAGAGAAGATACGCAGTATTTT
CDR3 protein: CASSPGSGREDTQYF
clone size: -
J gene: TRBJ2-3
V gene: TRBV7-9
D gene: TRBD2

CDR3 DNA: TGTGCCAGCACTTGGGGGCCGGACTATGGCTACACCTTC
CDR3 protein: CASTWGPDYGYTF
clone size: -
J gene: TRBJ1-2
V gene: TRBV7-9
D gene: -

CDR3 DNA: TGTGCCAGCAGCGAAAGCCTTCAGGGAAGCGGGACCTACAATGAGCAGTTCTTC
CDR3 protein: CASSESLQGSGTYNEQFF
clone size: -
J gene: TRBJ2-1
V gene: TRBV9
D gene: TRBD2

CDR3 DNA: TGTGCCAGCTCACCAATGTGGCGGGGAGACCAAGAGACCCAGTACTTC
CDR3 protein: CASSPMWRGDQETQYF
clone size: -
J gene: TRBJ2-5
V gene: TRBV18
D gene: -

CDR3 DNA: TGTGCCAGTAGTATTTCGTCAGGGGACGGCTACACCTTC
CDR3 protein: CASSISSGDGYTF
clone size: -
J gene: TRBJ1-2
V gene: TRBV19
D gene: -

CDR3 DNA: TGTGCCAGCAGTTTAGAAGGGGACGGGGAGCTGTTTTTT
CDR3 protein: CASSLEGDGELFF
clone size: few
J gene: TRBJ2-2
V gene: TRBV28
D gene: -

CDR3 DNA: TGTGCCAGCTCATCCCTAAGGGGATTGTCCTACAATGAGCAGTTCTTC
CDR3 protein: CASSSLRGLSYNEQFF
clone size: -
J gene: TRBJ2-1
V gene: TRBV18
D gene: -

CDR3 DNA: TGTGCCAGCAGAGTAGGGGAGAACACTGAAGCTTTCTTT
CDR3 protein: CASRVGENTEAFF
clone size: -
J gene: TRBJ1-1
V gene: TRBV6-5
D gene: -

CDR3 DNA: TGTGCCAGCAGTGAAACCGGGACAGCCAACACTGAAGCTTTCTTT
CDR3 protein: CASSETGTANTEAFF
clone size: once
J gene: TRBJ1-1
V gene: TRBV2
D gene: TRBD1

CDR3 DNA: TGTGCCAGTAGTTTACAGGGCGTGCCTGAAGCTTTCTTT
CDR3 protein: CASSLQGVPEAFF
clone size: -
J gene: TRBJ1-1
V gene: TRBV19
D gene: -

CDR3 DNA: TGCGCCAGCAGCTTTTTGACTAGCGGGGCAGATACGCAGTATTTT
CDR3 protein: CASSFLTSGADTQYF
clone size: -
J gene: TRBJ2-3
V gene: TRBV5-1
D gene: TRBD2

CDR3 DNA: TGCGCCAGCAGCCACGGGACAGGGGGGTTGAATGAAAAACTGTTTTTT
CDR3 protein: CASSHGTGGLNEKLFF
clone size: once
J gene: TRBJ1-4
V gene: TRBV5-1
D gene: TRBD1

CDR3 DNA: TGTGCCAGCAGTTACGGGACTAGCGGGGTCCCGACCCAGTACTTC
CDR3 protein: CASSYGTSGVPTQYF
clone size: -
J gene: TRBJ2-5
V gene: TRBV6-5
D gene: TRBD2

CDR3 DNA: TGTGCCAGCAGTTTTGGGTATAGGACAGCGCTCACCGGGGAGCTGTTTTTT
CDR3 protein: CASSFGYRTALTGELFF
clone size: -
J gene: TRBJ2-2
V gene: TRBV28
D gene: -

CDR3 DNA: TGTGCCAGTAGCCCCCAACAGGGGGCGAACACTGAAGCTTTCTTT
CDR3 protein: CASSPQQGANTEAFF
clone size: -
J gene: TRBJ1-1
V gene: TRBV19
D gene: TRBD1

CDR3 DNA: TGTGCCAGCAACCTGGACAGGGCTAGCACAGATACGCAGTATTTT
CDR3 protein: CASNLDRASTDTQYF
clone size: -
J gene: TRBJ2-3
V gene: TRBV6-6
D gene: TRBD1

CDR3 DNA: TGTGCCAGCAGCCAAGGCAGGGGGGAGACCCAGTACTTC
CDR3 protein: CASSQGRGETQYF
clone size: -
J gene: TRBJ2-5
V gene: TRBV3-1/TRBV3-2
D gene: TRBD1

CDR3 DNA: TGTGCCAGTAGTATCGGGGGACAGGGGACATACGAGCAGTACTTC
CDR3 protein: CASSIGGQGTYEQYF
clone size: -
J gene: TRBJ2-7
V gene: TRBV19
D gene: TRBD1

CDR3 DNA: TGTGCCAGTAGTATCGGTCTAGCGGGAGCGGGGACCCAGTACTTC
CDR3 protein: CASSIGLAGAGTQYF
clone size: -
J gene: TRBJ2-5
V gene: TRBV19
D gene: TRBD2

CDR3 DNA: TGTGCCAGCTCACCATCTCGGGAGACCCAGTACTTC
CDR3 protein: CASSPSRETQYF
clone size: once
J gene: TRBJ2-5
V gene: TRBV18
D gene: -

CDR3 DNA: TGTGCCAGCAGCCAAGCCACAGGCGCAGGCTCACCCCTCCACTTT
CDR3 protein: CASSQATGAGSPLHF
clone size: -
J gene: TRBJ1-6
V gene: TRBV4-2
D gene: -

CDR3 DNA: TGTGCCAGCAGTGAACTTCCCGGGACAGGATTTGAAGCTTTCTTT
CDR3 protein: CASSELPGTGFEAFF
clone size: -
J gene: TRBJ1-1
V gene: TRBV2
D gene: TRBD1

CDR3 DNA: TGCGCCAGCAGCTCTGGGAGGGAAGGGCAGAACACTGAAGCTTTCTTT
CDR3 protein: CASSSGREGQNTEAFF
clone size: once
J gene: TRBJ1-1
V gene: TRBV5-1
D gene: -

CDR3 DNA: TGTGCTTCAAGAGCCGAGTCCTACGAGCAGTACTTC
CDR3 protein: CASRAESYEQYF
clone size: few
J gene: TRBJ2-7
V gene: TRBV30
D gene: -

CDR3 DNA: TGTGCCAGCAGACCGACAGGGTCCGCCGGTGGCTACACCTTC
CDR3 protein: CASRPTGSAGGYTF
clone size: -
J gene: TRBJ1-2
V gene: TRBV6-5
D gene: TRBD1

CDR3 DNA: TGTGCCAGCAGCCAAGATATCGGGGGGCAGTTCTTC
CDR3 protein: CASSQDIGGQFF
clone size: once
J gene: TRBJ2-1
V gene: TRBV3-1/TRBV3-2
D gene: -

CDR3 DNA: TGTGCCAGCTCACTGGGACAGGGCCCTTACAATGAGCAGTTCTTC
CDR3 protein: CASSLGQGPYNEQFF
clone size: -
J gene: TRBJ2-1
V gene: TRBV18
D gene: TRBD1

CDR3 DNA: TGTGCCACCAGTTCACAGGGAAACTATGGCTACACCTTC
CDR3 protein: CATSSQGNYGYTF
clone size: -
J gene: TRBJ1-2
V gene: TRBV24-1
D gene: -

CDR3 DNA: TGTGCCAGCAGCCCCGGCGGCAGGGACTATGGCTACACCTTC
CDR3 protein: CASSPGGRDYGYTF
clone size: -
J gene: TRBJ1-2
V gene: TRBV9
D gene: -

CDR3 DNA: TGTGCCAGCAGTGACCTAGCGGAGGCCTACAATGAGCAGTTCTTC
CDR3 protein: CASSDLAEAYNEQFF
clone size: -
J gene: TRBJ2-1
V gene: TRBV6-1
D gene: TRBD2

CDR3 DNA: TGTGCCACCAGTGTCTTAGACAGGGTCATGGTTGAGCAGTTCTTC
CDR3 protein: CATSVLDRVMVEQFF
clone size: -
J gene: TRBJ2-1
V gene: TRBV24-1
D gene: TRBD1

CDR3 DNA: TGTGCCAGCAGCCTCCGACTAGCGGGGACCGGGGAGCTGTTTTTT
CDR3 protein: CASSLRLAGTGELFF
clone size: -
J gene: TRBJ2-2
V gene: TRBV9
D gene: TRBD2

CDR3 DNA: TGTGCCAGCAGTTTTTTCGGGAACACTGAAGCTTTCTTT
CDR3 protein: CASSFFGNTEAFF
clone size: -
J gene: TRBJ1-1
V gene: TRBV28
D gene: -

CDR3 DNA: TGTGCCAGCAGCTTGGGAGGGACAGCTATATCCTATGGCTACACCTTC
CDR3 protein: CASSLGGTAISYGYTF
clone size: -
J gene: TRBJ1-2
V gene: TRBV5-4
D gene: TRBD1

CDR3 DNA: TGTGCCAGCACCCCCTTAGCGGGGGCCCCGGGGACCCAGTACTTC
CDR3 protein: CASTPLAGAPGTQYF
clone size: -
J gene: TRBJ2-5
V gene: TRBV2
D gene: TRBD2

CDR3 DNA: TGTGCCAGCACCGTCAGGGGGAGCACAGATACGCAGTATTTT
CDR3 protein: CASTVRGSTDTQYF
clone size: -
J gene: TRBJ2-3
V gene: TRBV7-9
D gene: TRBD1

CDR3 DNA: TGTGCCAGCAGCTTACAGACAGGGGGACAGCCCCAGCATTTT
CDR3 protein: CASSLQTGGQPQHF
clone size: -
J gene: TRBJ1-5
V gene: TRBV5-5
D gene: TRBD1

CDR3 DNA: TGTGCCAGCAGCGTAGCTGACGGGAGGGCCGGCTTAGGCTACAATGAGCAGTTCTTC
CDR3 protein: CASSVADGRAGLGYNEQFF
clone size: -
J gene: TRBJ2-1
V gene: TRBV9
D gene: TRBD2

CDR3 DNA: TGTGCCAGCAGTGGGCTAGGCGATCTTGGGGGCTACACCTTC
CDR3 protein: CASSGLGDLGGYTF
clone size: -
J gene: TRBJ1-2
V gene: TRBV25-1
D gene: -

CDR3 DNA: TGTGCCAGCAGCTTAGGCAGGGGGCGTTACGAGCAGTACTTC
CDR3 protein: CASSLGRGRYEQYF
clone size: -
J gene: TRBJ2-7
V gene: TRBV11-2
D gene: TRBD1

CDR3 DNA: TGTGCCAGCAGCCCAAGACTAGCGGGAAGGGACAATGAGCAGTTCTTC
CDR3 protein: CASSPRLAGRDNEQFF
clone size: once
J gene: TRBJ2-1
V gene: TRBV2
D gene: TRBD2

CDR3 DNA: TGCGCCAGCAGCCCCCAGATAATGAACACTGAAGCTTTCTTT
CDR3 protein: CASSPQIMNTEAFF
clone size: few
J gene: TRBJ1-1
V gene: TRBV5-1
D gene: -